Below, 12 T cell receptor beta chains from the same sample are listed, as sequenced in a study of CD8+CD57+ T cells in acquired aplastic anemia. Genomic DNA served as template for TCR beta VDJ and CDR3 profiling. TCRdb passed the reads through MiXCR, listing each CDR3 protein once. Of 400,000 to 600,000 distinct CDR3 sequences detected, around 33% appear once; the ten largest clones hold less than 0.85%. The patients chosen for sequencing had shown expansion of CD8+CD57+ cells (detected by flow cytometry). Sequencing used sorted CD4+, CD8+, or CD8+CD57+ T cells (not recorded which) from PBMCs. Receptors originate from a human donor with aplastic anemia.

This clonotype was recorded at least ten times. J is TRBJ1-6 and V is TRBV5-1; unclear D gene. CDR1 SGHRS and CDR2 YFSETQ come from the germline V gene. V was clipped by 0 bases and J by 13 bases, with 14 bases between them. The length of the CDR3 is 14 residues. CDR3: CASSLATEVSPLHF. CDR3 nucleotide sequence: TGCGCCAGCAGCTTGGCCACAGAGGTTTCTCCCCTCCACTTT.

This clonotype was seen at least ten times. J is TRBJ1-1 and V is TRBV19, with 12 nucleotides matching TRBD1. This CDR3 contains 15 residues. V was clipped by 6 bases and J by 6 bases; unmatched bases: 8. The V gene's germline CDR1 is LNHDA and CDR2 SQIVND (reference sequence). CDR3 loop: CASRGQGALGAEAFF. The DNA for the CDR3 is TGTGCCAGTAGGGGACAGGGGGCCCTGGGTGCTGAAGCTTTCTTT.

This clonotype was detected once. This chain joins TRBV29-1 and TRBJ2-2; D ambiguous. Trimming shortened V by 5 bases and J by 6 bases, and 4 bases separated the two germline ends. Germline V gives CDR1 SQVTM, CDR2 ANQGSEA. The CDR3 covers 10 residues. The CDR3 region is CSVIAGELFF. CDR3 DNA sequence: TGCAGCGTTATCGCCGGGGAGCTGTTTTTT.

The CDR3: CATSRAGQGISSGYTF. In DNA, the CDR3 is TGTGCCACCAGCAGAGCTGGACAGGGCATCTCTTCTGGCTACACCTTC. The rearrangement links TRBV15 to TRBJ1-2; 8 bases fit TRBD1. Trimming cost V 1 base and J 7 bases; bases outside gene matches: 11. There are 16 residues in the CDR3. Germline lookup yields CDR1 LNHNV and CDR2 YYDKDF (reference sequence).

The chain combines TRBV11-1 with TRBJ2-1; 12 positions match TRBD2. The CDR3 has 17 amino acids. The germline V gene encodes CDR1 SGHAT and CDR2 FQDESV (reference sequence). Unmatched junction bases numbered 14, after V lost 4 bases and J lost 10 bases. In DNA, the CDR3 is TGTGCCAGCAGCTACAACCCTAGGACTAGCGGGGACATGGAGCAGTTCTTC. This gives the protein CASSYNPRTSGDMEQFF. Full variable domain (remainder filled in from reference TRBV11-1 and TRBJ2-1): EAEVAQSPRYKITEKSQAVAFWCDPISGHATLYWYRQILGQGPELLVQFQDESVVDDSQLPKDRFSAERLKGVDSTLKIQPAELGDSAMYLCASSYNPRTSGDMEQFFGPGTRLTVL.

This clonotype was detected once. Germline and junction disagree at one end, which may indicate a read error. This chain uses TRBV2 with TRBJ2-2; 9 bases are shared with TRBD1. CDR1 and CDR2 (germline): SNHLY, FYNNEI. The CDR3 extends over 15 amino acids. CDR3 sequence: CASSFTGGGTGVLFF. The CDR3 bases are TGTGCCAGCAGTTTCACAGGGGGCGGGACCGGGGTGCTGTTTTTT.

The V gene is TRBV7-3, the J gene TRBJ2-5; the match to TRBD1 covers 11 bases. Germline V gene lookup returns CDR1 SGHTA and CDR2 FQGTGA. J was trimmed by 3 bases and V by 1 base; bases with no gene match: 4. The CDR3 is 16 residues long. CDR3 DNA sequence: TGTGCCAGCAGCTTAAGTACGGGACAGGGGGAAGAGACCCAGTACTTC. This translates into CASSLSTGQGEETQYF.

Note on this clonotype: Here the CDR3 omits its conserved ending phenylalanine or tryptophan, so a read error is the likely source. This chain joins TRBV20-1 and TRBJ2-3; D might be TRBD1 (5 bases). Trimming took 3 bases from V and 3 from J, leaving 13 bases between them. CDR1 and CDR2 (germline): DFQATT, SNEGSKA (reference sequence). The CDR3 totals 14 residues. The chain's CDR3 is CSASRQGRTDTQYL. CDR3 bases: TGCAGTGCTAGTCGGCAGGGCAGGACAGATACGCAGTATCTT.

A note on this clonotype: With a much larger clone just one base away, this may be a read error. The rearrangement uses TRBV19 and TRBJ1-3, with D possibly being TRBD1 (5 bases). Germline V CDR1 and CDR2: LNHDA, SQIVND (reference sequence). The CDR3 totals 11 residues. CDR3 sequence: CASSPGGAIHF. CDR3 bases: TGTGCCAGTAGCCCCGGTGGGGCCATACATTTT.

In regard to this clonotype: One junction end disagrees with the germline gene, perhaps due to a read error. The rearrangement uses TRBV9 and TRBJ2-3, with no clear D. This CDR3 region has 14 residues. The germline CDR1 and CDR2 sequences are SGDLS and YYNGEE. The CDR3 spells CASSPRSRANTPYF. The CDR3 bases are TGTGCCAGCAGCCCACGCTCTCGGGCTAATACGCCGTATTTT.

This clonotype was counted between two and nine times. The chain joins TRBV28 to TRBJ1-2; D is uncertain. The CDR3 is made up of 13 amino acids. V was shortened by 1 base and J by 1 base, with 4 bases between the two germline ends. In germline, CDR1 is MDHEN, CDR2 SYDVKM. CDR3 amino acids: CASSLYDNYGYTF. Written as DNA, the CDR3 is TGTGCCAGCAGTTTATATGATAACTATGGCTACACCTTC.

The chain carries TRBV10-2 and TRBJ2-7; TRBD2 matches at 7 bases. CDR1 and CDR2 from the germline V gene are WSHSY and SAAADI. Losses at the gene ends were 1 base for V and 4 bases for J; bases not matched to a gene: 10. This CDR3 is 16 amino acids long. The CDR3 loop is CASSELAGAGLYEQYF. DNA of the CDR3: TGCGCCAGCAGTGAGTTGGCGGGAGCCGGACTTTACGAGCAGTACTTC.